This T cell receptor (beta chain) was recovered during a study of CD8 T cells in ankylosing spondylitis. Concerning this clonotype itself: The antigen is unknown.

The V segment lost 4 bases and the J segment 1 base; nucleotides outside the gene matches: 9. Per germline, CDR1 LGHNA and CDR2 YNFKEQ. The CDR3 extends over 19 amino acids. Quantitative molecular-barcoded 5'-RACE generated the TCR beta libraries. Each CDR3 protein gets one entry after TCRdb re-called the 5' RACE reads with MiXCR. The sample contains about 420,000 distinct CDR3 sequences, 20% to 25% of which appear only once. Study results and limitations: Disease-linked clones reportedly concentrated significantly in matched ankylosing spondylitis synovial fluid. Clones that were linked to disease were CD8+ and were relatively rare in peripheral blood. Ankylosing spondylitis blood seemed to carry a telltale TCR beta motif made of fewer than 10 highly homologous variants. Earlier studies detected some motif variants in reactive arthritis synovial fluid and blood.

Sequencing was done on a sample of blood, either unsorted or a sorted T cell fraction (not recorded which). The rearrangement uses TRBV4-2 and TRBJ2-1; 14 bases align to TRBD2. This TCR derives from a male donor with ankylosing spondylitis. CDR3 sequence: CASSPTGTSGRPSYNEQFF. The CDR3 DNA follows: TGTGCCAGCAGCCCTACCGGGACTAGCGGGAGACCATCCTACAATGAGCAGTTCTTC.